One TCR beta chain is described in this entry. In the authors' workflow: Amplified reference gene primers provided the basis for estimating nucleated cell counts. Data came from immunoSEQ multiplex PCR; TCRdb stores just in-frame clones and leaves some out. V and J calls and clone size follow that table, whereas D and trimming were derived from the DNA. The data hold 150,000 to 200,000 clones, with about 83% observed a single time. The entry originates in a study of blood T cell repertoires in COVID-19. Study information: Nucleic acid was either cDNA or gDNA, and it came from T cells, B-cell-depleted T cells, or PBMCs.

This CDR3 spans 16 amino acids. Unmatched junction bases numbered 10, after V lost 4 bases and J lost 7 bases. Germline assignment: CDR1 LNHDA and CDR2 SQIVND (reference sequence). The chain employs TRBV19 and TRBJ2-1; 10 nucleotides align to TRBD1. The TCR comes from an elderly woman with acute or convalescent COVID-19. The material sequenced was peripheral blood. The CDR3 sequence: CASSSRDRGRRNEQFF. Written as DNA, the CDR3 is TGTGCCAGTAGTAGCCGGGACAGGGGCCGAAGGAATGAGCAGTTCTTC. Filled out from reference TRBV19 and TRBJ2-1, the complete variable domain reads DGGITQSPKYLFRKEGQNVTLSCEQNLNHDAMYWYRQDPGQGLRLIYYSQIVNDFQKGDIAEGYSVSREKKESFPLTVTSAQKNPTAFYLCASSSRDRGRRNEQFFGPGTRLTVL.